The text below deals with one T cell receptor beta chain. The data derive from a study of blood T cells in healthy people across ages. Each donor gave 9.5 to 10 milliliters of peripheral blood. Using a J-beta primer mix together with a sample-barcoded 5' primer, a second PCR was run for about 6 to 11 cycles. Each CDR3 protein is one row after TCRdb ran MiXCR on the 5' RACE reads. The sample lists roughly 700,000 distinct CDR3 sequences; roughly 25% were seen once. The germline V gene encodes CDR1 SGHTA and CDR2 FQGNSA. J was trimmed by 7 bases and V by 3 bases; bases with no gene match: 2. This CDR3 region has 13 residues. The sample was also reused in another study, on T cells of mothers and their children. This second report adds: Over five children and their three healthy Caucasian mothers were the donors. The authors found no persistent microchimeric T cell clones.

The TCR was taken from a boy between 5 and 17 years old in good health. This chain joins TRBV7-2 and TRBJ1-1; 10 positions match TRBD1. The sample taken for sequencing was blood. The CDR3 is CASSFDRGLEAFF. The CDR3 nucleotides read TGTGCCAGCAGCTTCGACAGGGGGCTTGAAGCTTTCTTT.